One TCR beta chain is described in this entry. Its antigen is still unknown. It has no much larger one-base neighbor in the sample; base qualities were not kept. The entry originates in a study of CD8+ T cells in alopecia areata (dated by TCRdb to 2017 to 2018). Background on the whole study: Treated patients were enrolled in an open-label pilot trial of oral tofacitinib, 5 to 10 mg twice daily, for moderate-to-severe alopecia areata. Patients stayed on tofacitinib for 6 to 18 months and then had 6 months of follow-up off drug so that delayed response and recurrence could be assessed. In treated patients, disease severity was measured using the SALT score, which gives the percentage of scalp surface area affected. High-throughput TCRbeta sequencing was used to examine T cell clonal expansion in alopecia areata in both the C3H/HeJ mouse model and human patients. Scalp tissue and sorted CD4+ and CD8+ peripheral blood T cells from patchy and totalis/universalis alopecia areata patients and from healthy controls were covered by human TCRbeta sequencing. Biopsies were taken from tofacitinib-treated patients at baseline and again at 4 and 24 weeks into treatment, and several of those patients also had a later scalp biopsy. Clonality in the scalp was compared among normal scalp (n=4), patchy alopecia areata scalp (n=8), and alopecia totalis/universalis scalp (n=8). RNA came from the PAXgene miRNA kit for fixed scalp, the miRNeasy kit for PBMCs, and the RNeasy kit for mouse skin. immunoSEQ multiplex PCR using 35 Vbeta forward primers and 13 Jbeta reverse primers was used to amplify TCRbeta CDR3 regions. The study at large found these results: Tofacitinib significantly lowered scalp clonality and the number of expanded CD8+ clones among the top 100 scalp clones. Shared TCR sequences between patients were less evident than in mice, which may be partly attributable to HLA diversity in the patient population. During tofacitinib treatment, many expanded lesional clones stuck around in both scalp and blood, and this persistence may partly explain why relapse happens after treatment is stopped. Because the treated cohort was small and included a single nonresponder, larger studies are needed to assess links between baseline CD8+ expansion and response. Scalp TCR repertoire analysis is complicated because resident alphabeta T cells in normal human skin are also sequenced, whereas mouse skin is dominated by gammadelta T cells. Compared with normal scalp, lesional scalp had higher clonality and more expanded CD8+ clones, particularly in alopecia totalis/universalis, a pattern that suggests antigenic drive.

Receptors were amplified or captured by the immunoSEQ multiplex PCR assay. To provide template for TCR sequencing, every sample had RNA extracted and reverse transcribed into cDNA. SuperScript III was used for first-strand cDNA synthesis, primed with a 2:1 mix of oligo-dT and random hexamers. Amplification bias was assessed with a synthetic immune receptor repertoire, and residual bias was removed computationally. In the paper's pipeline: Raw reads were preprocessed to remove errors, and CDR3 was defined by IMGT conventions from the conserved cysteine to phenylalanine. To get clonality, Shannon entropy was normalized by log2 of the number of productive unique TCRs and the result was subtracted from 1. CD4 or CD8 identity of scalp clones was inferred by cross-referencing scalp TCRbeta sequences with sorted blood CD4 and CD8 repertoires. TCRdb retrieved this table from immuneACCESS and kept in-frame rearrangements only. Not all clones are present; in checked studies, unresolved V genes account for under half, and no reason is known for the remainder. The V and J calls and clone size are taken from that table; D and trimming were inferred from the DNA. In this sample the table shows some 210,000 clones, around 66% of which occur a single time. The leading ten clones occupy roughly 1.2% of the sample.

Trimming costs V 5 bases and J 4 bases, and their ends lie 12 bases apart. Reading from cysteine to phenylalanine, the CDR3 counts 14 amino acids. Of all the DNA, just the CDR3 is kept, 42 bases in frame from base 1. CDR1 and CDR2 (MNHNS, SASEGT) derive from the germline V gene. The treatment or condition label of this sample denotes: oral pan-JAK inhibitor, 5-10 mg twice daily. Lesional scalp punch biopsies and peripheral blood were obtained from alopecia areata patients. After PBMCs were isolated by density centrifugation and stained for CD3, CD4 and CD8, a FACSAria was used to sort CD4+ and CD8+ T cells.

The chain uses TRBV6-1 and TRBJ1-5; the D region possibly corresponds to TRBD1 (5 bases align). The source was CD4+ T cells sorted from blood, collected between weeks 43 and 45, from a patient treated with tofacitinib. This receptor was taken from a human donor with alopecia areata. The CDR3 has the sequence CASSSRQFNQPQHF. The DNA reads TGTGCCAGCAGTTCAAGACAGTTTAATCAGCCCCAGCATTTT.